This TCR beta chain was captured by sequencing in a study of T cell therapy after organ transplantation. Clones were sequenced by immunoSEQ multiplex PCR, and TCRdb holds only the in-frame ones, with some missing. The sample has under 550 clones, 82% seen once; the top ten hold roughly two fifths. Time point given: 4-8 weeks after completion of therapy. The table lists this clone with a count of one. Its antigen is still unknown. The germline V and J ends were trimmed by 6 bases and 1 base, with 12 bases remaining between them. The CDR3 consists of 14 residues. CDR1 is SEHNR and CDR2 is FQNEAQ in the germline V gene (reference sequence).

Specimen: CD8+ T cells from blood, collected after autologous CMV-specific T cell therapy. The V and J genes are TRBV7-9 and TRBJ1-1; D is unclear. The clonotype was recovered from a human patient who had received a solid organ transplant and had CMV disease. T cells may partly derive from the graft donor. CDR3 DNA: TGTGCCAGCAGGCCCCCGTTGAAGAACACTGAAGCTTTCTTT. The encoded protein is CASRPPLKNTEAFF.